The 18 T cell receptor beta chains below were found in one sample sequenced in a study of shared clonotypes between healthy human individuals. Produced via immunoSEQ multiplex PCR; TCRdb's table is partial and in-frame only. The top ten clones hold about a third of a sample with 650,000 to 700,000 clones, around 90% of them seen once. The sequenced sample was memory CD8+ T cells from PBMCs. The subset was: CD45RO+ cells pooled with CCR7-negative TemRA cells. These receptor sequences come from a man in his late teens or twenties in good health. Some clones in this sample may be carry-over from other donors' samples.

This chain joins TRBV7-8 and TRBJ2-7; 7 bases are a match to TRBD2. Germline-derived CDR1 and CDR2 are SGHVS and FQNEAQ. The CDR3 length is 14 residues. The junction had 4 bases not matched to a gene; V was cut back by 2 bases and J by 3 bases. The CDR3 loop is CASSLRGSNYEQYF. CDR3 nucleotide sequence: TGTGCCAGCAGCTTACGCGGGAGTAACTACGAGCAGTACTTC.

In nucleotides, the CDR3 is TGTGCCAGCAGCGCAGGTCCGCGAACTAATGAAAAACTGTTTTTT. Translation gives CASSAGPRTNEKLFF. The rearrangement links TRBV9 to TRBJ1-4; D is ambiguous. CDR3 length: 15 residues. V dropped 3 bases and J dropped 1 base, with 10 bases sitting between them. The germline gives CDR1 SGDLS, CDR2 YYNGEE.

The chain is built from TRBV7-9 and TRBJ1-1; D ambiguous. CDR3 length equals 17 residues. Germline CDR1 reads SEHNR; CDR2 reads FQNEAQ (reference sequence). V lost 3 bases to trimming and J lost 0 bases, with 17 bases between them. The CDR3 bases are TGTGCCAGCAGCTTTCCAACCGGGGAGGACTTGAACACTGAAGCTTTCTTT. This codes for CASSFPTGEDLNTEAFF. Drawing the rest from reference TRBV7-9 and TRBJ1-1, the complete variable domain is DTGVSQNPRHKITKRGQNVTFRCDPISEHNRLYWYRQTLGQGPEFLTYFQNEAQLEKSRLLSDRFSAERPKGSFSTLEIQRTEQGDSAMYLCASSFPTGEDLNTEAFFGQGTRLTVV.

The chain joins TRBV15 to TRBJ1-2; D is unresolved. The length of the CDR3 is 14 residues. The V end lost 1 base, the J end lost 2 bases, and 8 bases lay between the germline ends. The V gene's germline CDR1 is LNHNV and CDR2 YYDKDF (reference sequence). CDR3 protein: CATSRGTENYGYTF. As DNA, the CDR3 is TGTGCCACCAGCAGAGGAACAGAGAACTATGGCTACACCTTC.

The chain employs TRBV28 and TRBJ1-1, with D unclear. The germline gives CDR1 MDHEN, CDR2 SYDVKM. V shed 5 bases and J shed 10 bases, with 20 bases lying between them. The CDR3 contains 14 residues. CDR3 nucleotide sequence: TGTGCCAGCAGTCACTATCTGGTCCCCGAGGGAGCTTTCTTT. It translates to CASSHYLVPEGAFF. The full variable domain, its missing parts supplied by reference TRBV28 and TRBJ1-1, is DVKVTQSSRYLVKRTGEKVFLECVQDMDHENMFWYRQDPGLGLRLIYFSYDVKMKEKGDIPEGYSVSREKKERFSLILESASTNQTSMYLCASSHYLVPEGAFFGQGTRLTVV.

The chain uses TRBV5-1 and TRBJ2-3; possibly TRBD2 for D (5 bases). Germline values: CDR1 SGHRS, CDR2 YFSETQ. This CDR3 spans 15 amino acids. Between the trimmed V and J ends, which lost 6 bases and 3 bases, there was a span of 17 bases. The CDR3 is CASTPGGWGTDTQYF. The CDR3 DNA reads as TGCGCCAGCACCCCGGGCGGGTGGGGTACAGATACGCAGTATTTT.

The chain combines TRBV5-3 with TRBJ2-1; the D gene is possibly TRBD2 (8 bases). TRBV5-3 is labeled an ORF, and its function is uncertain. This CDR3 comprises 18 residues. The germline V and J ends were trimmed by 0 bases and 7 bases, with 23 bases remaining between them. The CDR3 DNA reads as TGTGCCAGAAGCTTGGGGGCAAATAGCGGGACAGTCGGAAATGAGCAGTTCTTC. It specifies CARSLGANSGTVGNEQFF.

This rearrangement joins TRBV9 to TRBJ2-1; D remains ambiguous. The CDR3 covers 12 residues. V was clipped by 4 bases and J by 7 bases, with 9 bases between them. The germline CDR1 and CDR2 sequences are SGDLS and YYNGEE. As DNA, the CDR3 is TGTGCCAGCAGCCCGCCAGCGAATGAGCAGTTCTTC. Protein: CASSPPANEQFF.

The V call is TRBV27, the J call TRBJ1-1; 9 bases align to TRBD1. Germline-derived CDR1 and CDR2 are MNHEY and SMNVEV (reference sequence). The CDR3 is 15 amino acids. V trimming: 5 bases; J trimming: 0 bases; junction bases outside the gene matches: 4. In DNA form, the CDR3 reads TGTGCCAGCAGTACGGACAGGGGCATGAACACTGAAGCTTTCTTT. This translates into CASSTDRGMNTEAFF.

Concerning this clone itself: The same CDR3 can be traced to other DNA sequences in this sample. The chain carries TRBV6-6 and TRBJ2-5; maybe TRBD1 (7 bases). CDR1 is MNHNY, CDR2 SVGAGI, per germline (reference sequence). The ends were cut back, 4 bases at V and 5 bases at J, with 14 bases in the middle. The CDR3 covers 14 residues. The CDR3 DNA is TGTGCCAGCAGTTCCTCCCCAGGGGGGGAGACCCAGTACTTC. Translated: CASSSSPGGETQYF.

V is TRBV30 and J is TRBJ2-6; D may be TRBD1 (5 bases). This CDR3 has 17 amino acids. V lost 0 bases and J 0 bases, leaving 12 bases between the germline ends. The germline V gene encodes CDR1 GTSNPN and CDR2 SVGIG (reference sequence). CDR3: CAWSVDSFSSGANVLTF. CDR3 in DNA: TGTGCCTGGAGTGTAGACAGTTTTAGCTCTGGGGCCAACGTCCTGACTTTC.

The CDR3 sequence: CASSPGTGQGETQYF. Written as DNA, the CDR3 is TGCGCCAGCAGCCCAGGGACAGGGCAGGGGGAGACCCAGTACTTC. This sequence joins TRBV4-3 and TRBJ2-5, with 9 bases identical to TRBD1. V lost 4 bases, J lost 5 bases, and 8 bases stayed unmatched. Germline V gene lookup returns CDR1 LGHNA and CDR2 YSLEER. This CDR3 spans 15 amino acids.

This clone was counted between two and nine times. The genes are TRBV28 and TRBJ1-4; TRBD1 matches 9 bases. Germline V gene sequence: CDR1 MDHEN, CDR2 SYDVKM. The CDR3 is made up of 14 amino acids. The V segment lost 8 bases and the J segment 8 bases; nucleotides outside the gene matches: 9. Written as DNA, the CDR3 is TGTGCCAGCGAACCGGGACAGGGAAACGAAAAACTGTTTTTT. Protein product: CASEPGQGNEKLFF.

The gene calls are TRBV27 and TRBJ2-3; perhaps TRBD2 as D (5 bases). This CDR3 has 14 amino acids. Germline loops: CDR1 MNHEY, CDR2 SMNVEV (reference sequence). V was clipped by 2 bases and J by 4 bases, with 10 bases between them. The CDR3 coding sequence is TGTGCCAGCAGTTTAAGTCGGGGAGCAGATACGCAGTATTTT. Translation: CASSLSRGADTQYF.

This sequence joins TRBV19 and TRBJ1-2; D gene unclear. CDR1 LNHDA and CDR2 SQIVND come from the germline V gene (reference sequence). The CDR3 runs to 13 residues. V lost 5 bases, J lost 4 bases, and 11 bases lay in between. CDR3 DNA sequence: TGTGCCAGTAGTTCCGGTCACATCTATGGCTACACCTTC. Translating gives CASSSGHIYGYTF.

The chain has TRBV29-1 and TRBJ2-3; 9 bases line up with TRBD2. From germline, CDR1 is SQVTM and CDR2 ANQGSEA. Unmatched junction bases numbered 7, after V lost 6 bases and J lost 0 bases. The CDR3 contains 15 residues. The CDR3 protein is CSVQASGISTDTQYF. The CDR3 DNA sequence: TGCAGCGTACAAGCTAGCGGGATCAGCACAGATACGCAGTATTTT.

The V call is TRBV6-1, the J call TRBJ2-1; 8 bases align to TRBD1. The CDR3 consists of 13 residues. V dropped 6 bases and J dropped 7; count of bases not matched to a gene: 5. Germline-derived CDR1 and CDR2 are MNHNS and SASEGT. In DNA form, the CDR3 reads TGTGCCAGCAGAGGCAGGGGGCAAAATGAGCAGTTCTTC. This encodes CASRGRGQNEQFF.

V and J are TRBV19 and TRBJ2-2; tentative D call: TRBD2 (6 bases). Trimming shortened V by 3 bases and J by 7 bases, and 15 bases separated the two germline ends. The germline CDR1 and CDR2 sequences are LNHDA and SQIVND (reference sequence). The CDR3 covers 15 residues. CDR3 nucleotide sequence: TGTGCCAGTAGTATCTGGGGGATGGGAGGCGGGGAGCTGTTTTTT. It specifies CASSIWGMGGGELFF. The variable domain in full, with the rest retrieved from reference TRBV19 and TRBJ2-2, is DGGITQSPKYLFRKEGQNVTLSCEQNLNHDAMYWYRQDPGQGLRLIYYSQIVNDFQKGDIAEGYSVSREKKESFPLTVTSAQKNPTAFYLCASSIWGMGGGELFFGEGSRLTVL.